The 3 T cell receptor beta chains below were found in one sample sequenced in a study of blood T cell repertoires in COVID-19. TCRdb's copy holds only in-frame clones and misses some; the assay was immunoSEQ multiplex PCR. Of some 390,000 clones in the sample, 89% were seen once. The sample taken for sequencing was PBMCs or T cells enriched from blood (not recorded which). These receptors were taken from a woman between 25 and 40 years old who had recovered from COVID-19.

The chain uses TRBV27 and TRBJ1-5; D may be TRBD1 (6 bases). V lost 4 bases, J lost 7 bases, and 14 bases lay in between. Germline V gene data show CDR1 as MNHEY and CDR2 as SMNVEV (reference sequence). CDR3 length: 14 residues. The CDR3 coding sequence is TGTGCCAGCAGTTCACAGGGTTTTCGGCAGCCCCAGCATTTT. Protein: CASSSQGFRQPQHF.

Comments on this clone: This same CDR3 is encoded by further DNA sequences in the sample. The rearrangement links TRBV3-1 (or the pseudogene TRBV3-2) to TRBJ2-3; D gene unclear. V was pared by 1 base and J by 1 base, with 6 bases between. CDR1 and CDR2 (germline): LGHDT, YNNKEL (reference sequence). This CDR3 has 14 residues. This CDR3 is CASSQGLRTDTQYF. CDR3 sequence (DNA): TGTGCCAGCAGCCAAGGTCTACGCACAGATACGCAGTATTTT.

This rearrangement joins TRBV19 to TRBJ2-7, with D maybe TRBD1 (6 bases). Between the trimmed V and J ends, which lost 3 bases and 5 bases, there was a span of 17 bases. Germline V CDR1 and CDR2: LNHDA, SQIVND (reference sequence). The CDR3 totals 15 residues. The CDR3 loop is CASSMADQGFHEQYF. The CDR3, as DNA: TGTGCCAGTAGTATGGCCGATCAGGGGTTCCACGAGCAGTACTTC.